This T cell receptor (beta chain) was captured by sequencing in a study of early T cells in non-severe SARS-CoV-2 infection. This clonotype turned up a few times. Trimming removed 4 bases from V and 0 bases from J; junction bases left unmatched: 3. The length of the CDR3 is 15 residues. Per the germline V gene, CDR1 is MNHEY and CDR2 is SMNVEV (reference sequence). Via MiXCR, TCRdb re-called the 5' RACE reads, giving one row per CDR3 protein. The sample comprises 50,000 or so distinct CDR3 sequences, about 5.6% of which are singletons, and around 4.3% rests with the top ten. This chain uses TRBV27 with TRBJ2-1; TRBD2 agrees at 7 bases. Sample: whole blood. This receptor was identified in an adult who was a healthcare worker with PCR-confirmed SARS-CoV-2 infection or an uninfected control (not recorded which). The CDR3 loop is CASSSGGNSYNEQFF. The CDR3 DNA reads TGTGCCAGCAGTTCCGGGGGGAACTCCTACAATGAGCAGTTCTTC.